One sample yielded the 20 T cell receptor beta chains listed below, sequenced in a study of blood T cell repertoires in COVID-19. Clones were read by immunoSEQ multiplex PCR, and TCRdb kept only the in-frame ones, dropping some. The table has roughly 88,000 clones, approximately 79% seen once. Sample: peripheral blood. These receptors were collected from a woman of 80 years or more with active or convalescent COVID-19.

This chain links TRBV3-1 (or the pseudogene TRBV3-2) with TRBJ1-6, with D perhaps TRBD1 (5 bases). V lost 1 base, J lost 12 bases, and 7 bases lay in between. This CDR3 is built from 12 residues. Germline V gene data show CDR1 as LGHDT and CDR2 as YNNKEL (reference sequence). CDR3 sequence (DNA): TGTGCCAGCAGCCAAGCCCAGGGACCCCTCCACTTT. This gives the protein CASSQAQGPLHF.

This clone has ten or more counts. This chain connects TRBV19 to TRBJ1-5; D perhaps matches TRBD1 (6 bases). The germline gives CDR1 LNHDA, CDR2 SQIVND (reference sequence). The CDR3 is made up of 16 amino acids. Trimming shortened V by 5 bases and J by 9 bases, and 23 bases separated the two germline ends. CDR3 loop: CASSVSGIFLGGPQHF. The CDR3, as DNA: TGTGCCAGTAGTGTCTCCGGGATCTTCCTAGGGGGGCCCCAGCATTTT.

This chain links TRBV2 with TRBJ1-2; TRBD1 matches 10 bases. J lost 7 bases, V lost 7 bases, and 3 bases had no gene match. Germline V gene data show CDR1 as SNHLY and CDR2 as FYNNEI. The CDR3 has 12 amino acids. DNA of the CDR3: TGTGCCAGCACGTGGGACAGGGGTGGCTACACCTTC. Translating gives CASTWDRGGYTF.

V is TRBV5-4 and J is TRBJ2-1, with 8 nucleotides matching TRBD2. This CDR3 spans 16 amino acids. The J segment lost 1 base and the V segment lost 6 bases, leaving 9 bases of the junction unmatched. Germline V lookup: CDR1 SGHNT, CDR2 YYREEE (reference sequence). This CDR3 reads CASIKKAGGSYNEQFF. The CDR3 DNA reads as TGTGCCAGCATCAAGAAGGCGGGAGGATCCTACAATGAGCAGTTCTTC.

The chain links TRBV30 to TRBJ1-1; a weak D match, TRBD1 (5 bases). The germline V gene has CDR1 GTSNPN and CDR2 SVGIG (reference sequence). This CDR3 is built from 13 residues. V was pared by 8 bases and J by 5 bases, with 18 bases between. The CDR3: CALRMSGGTEAFF. DNA of the CDR3: TGTGCCCTAAGGATGTCCGGGGGGACTGAAGCTTTCTTT.

This sequence joins TRBV29-1 and TRBJ1-5; 9 positions match TRBD1. Germline V gives CDR1 SQVTM, CDR2 ANQGSEA. The CDR3 consists of 17 residues. The ends lost 4 bases at V and 2 bases at J; junction bases unmatched: 12. In DNA form, the CDR3 reads TGCAGCGTTGTTTGCAGGACAGGGGATGACGGCAATCAGCCCCAGCATTTT. Protein sequence: CSVVCRTGDDGNQPQHF.

The chain has TRBV5-1 and TRBJ2-1; D not certain. This CDR3 has 11 amino acids. Per germline, CDR1 SGHRS and CDR2 YFSETQ. The ends were cut back, 0 bases at V and 14 bases at J, with 9 bases in the middle. CDR3 sequence (DNA): TGCGCCAGCAGCTTGGAGACAAGGAAGTTCTTC. Protein product: CASSLETRKFF.

This rearrangement joins TRBV12-3 or TRBV12-4 to TRBJ1-2, with D unresolved. Trimming stripped 2 bases from V and 7 bases from J, with 11 bases between. This CDR3 spans 13 amino acids. The CDR3 here is CASSLLSGGGYTF. The CDR3 coding sequence is TGTGCCAGCAGTTTACTCTCAGGTGGTGGCTACACCTTC.

This clone was observed a few times. The rearrangement uses TRBV7-2 and TRBJ1-4; 8 bases align to TRBD1. In germline, CDR1 is SGHTA, CDR2 FQGNSA. The CDR3 loop spans 14 amino acids. The V gene end was trimmed by 6 bases and the J gene end by 5 bases; junction bases not matched to a gene: 5. CDR3 DNA: TGTGCCAGCAGGCGTAACAGGGGGAATGAAAAACTGTTTTTT. Its protein is CASRRNRGNEKLFF.

The chain recombines TRBV30 with TRBJ1-1, with D unclear. V dropped 5 bases and J dropped 0 bases, with 10 bases sitting between them. Germline values: CDR1 GTSNPN, CDR2 SVGIG (reference sequence). The CDR3 totals 13 residues. CDR3 residues: CAWGRTLNTEAFF. The CDR3 bases are TGTGCCTGGGGTAGAACCCTGAACACTGAAGCTTTCTTT.

Remarks on this clone: One junction end does not reproduce the germline sequence, and a read error may be involved. J is TRBJ2-1 and V is TRBV15, with TRBD2 matching 9 bases. The CDR3 is 16 residues long. Germline V gene sequence: CDR1 LNHNV, CDR2 YYDKDF (reference sequence). The CDR3 nucleotides read TGTGCCACCAGCAGAGATCTAGCGGGGTCCTTCAATGAGCAGTTCTTC. Amino acid sequence: CATSRDLAGSFNEQFF.

V and J are TRBV6-5 and TRBJ2-7, with 10 bases fitting TRBD2. J lost 2 bases, V lost 8 bases, and 6 bases had no gene match. Germline CDR1 reads MNHEY; CDR2 reads SVGAGI. CDR3 length: 14 amino acids. This CDR3 reads CASAPSGRTYEQYF. The CDR3 nucleotides read TGTGCCAGCGCTCCTAGCGGGAGAACCTACGAGCAGTACTTC.

This clone was seen only a few times. V usage is TRBV3-1 (or the pseudogene TRBV3-2) and J usage is TRBJ2-7; TRBD2 agrees at 8 bases. The CDR3 sequence is 16 residues long. Per the germline V gene, CDR1 is LGHDT and CDR2 is YNNKEL (reference sequence). With V trimmed by 0 bases and J by 3 bases, 7 bases remained unmatched. CDR3 nucleotides: TGTGCCAGCAGCCAAGATCTCGTAGCGGGGCTCTACGAGCAGTACTTC. Translating gives CASSQDLVAGLYEQYF.

This chain links TRBV7-9 with TRBJ2-3; 8 bases are a match to TRBD2. The germline CDR1 and CDR2 sequences are SEHNR and FQNEAQ (reference sequence). The CDR3 has 15 residues. V lost 7 bases to trimming and J lost 2 bases; unmatched junction nucleotides: 8. The CDR3 DNA reads TGTGCCAGCACCAAAATTAGCGGGAACACAGATACGCAGTATTTT. Its translation is CASTKISGNTDTQYF.

This chain joins TRBV5-4 and TRBJ1-1, with D unclear. V lost 4 bases and J lost 1, with 14 bases in between. Germline V gene data show CDR1 as SGHNT and CDR2 as YYREEE (reference sequence). The CDR3 loop spans 15 amino acids. DNA of the CDR3: TGTGCCAGCAGCCCGATCGTCGGGAGGAACACTGAAGCTTTCTTT. This gives the protein CASSPIVGRNTEAFF.

The chain combines TRBV6-4 with TRBJ2-1, with TRBD2 as a possible D gene (5 bases). The CDR3 is made up of 14 amino acids. The V gene's germline CDR1 is MRHNA and CDR2 SNTAGT. The V gene lost 5 bases and the J gene lost 9 bases, with 17 bases spanning the gap. CDR3 bases: TGTGCCAGCAGTTCAGACGAGGGATTCGGTGAGCAGTTCTTC. Encoded protein: CASSSDEGFGEQFF.

V gene TRBV18 combines with J gene TRBJ1-1; 9 bases agree with TRBD1. The CDR3 has 16 amino acids. After removal of 3 bases from V and 4 bases from J, the junction contained 9 bases not matched to a gene. From germline, CDR1 is KGHSH and CDR2 LQKENI. The DNA of the CDR3 is TGTGCCAGCTCACCCTTGGGACAGGGTGGAAGCACTGAAGCTTTCTTT. Translating it yields CASSPLGQGGSTEAFF.

The chain employs TRBV10-3 and TRBJ1-3; 7 bases line up with TRBD1. CDR3 size: 16 residues. Germline V gives CDR1 ENHRY, CDR2 SYGVKD. V lost 6 bases and J lost 0; bases outside the gene matches: 8. The CDR3 DNA follows: TGTGCCATCAGCCAAACAGGGGCCGGCTCTGGAAACACCATATATTTT. The encoded protein is CAISQTGAGSGNTIYF.

The gene calls are TRBV7-9 and TRBJ2-1; D possibly corresponds to TRBD2 (5 bases). The CDR3 covers 13 residues. Germline lookup yields CDR1 SEHNR and CDR2 FQNEAQ (reference sequence). Trimming left V 1 base short and J 9 bases short, with 10 bases between. CDR3: CASSLGSGGEQFF. The CDR3 nucleotides read TGTGCCAGCAGCTTAGGAAGCGGCGGTGAGCAGTTCTTC.

This chain uses TRBV19 with TRBJ2-7, with 8 bases aligning to TRBD1. With 8 bases clipped from V and 5 bases from J, the junction kept 5 bases outside the gene matches. CDR3 length equals 12 residues. Germline V lookup: CDR1 LNHDA, CDR2 SQIVND (reference sequence). CDR3 sequence reads: CASGTGYHEQYF. CDR3 coding DNA: TGTGCCAGTGGGACAGGTTACCACGAGCAGTACTTC.